This T cell receptor (beta chain) was observed in a study of post-analysis software for immune sequencing data (dated by TCRdb to 2013 to 2016). The study in broad terms: The recorded disease courses included relapsing-remitting, secondary progressive and progressive-relapsing multiple sclerosis, and some patients had no subtype annotation. Patient repertoires were compared against 10 to 12 previously published healthy control repertoires from donors aged 6 to 25 years. A subset of samples was prepared in parallel using single-end sample barcoding, then pooled and co-amplified after Illumina adapter ligation. Overall results and qualifications from the work: Direct clustering with F measure showed strong co-clustering of samples prepared in the same batch, prompting a batch-effect correction. Normalized Chao1 diversity was significantly lower in multiple sclerosis patients than controls, suggesting substantial peripheral T-cell clonal expansion. Patients showed significantly higher frequencies than controls for roughly five TRBV segments, among them TRBV5-6, TRBV5-1 and TRBV20-1. The control group was slightly older than the multiple sclerosis patient group.

Inclusive of the bounding cysteine and phenylalanine, the CDR3 is 15 residues long. Only the CDR3 part of the read is kept: 45 bases, read in frame from the first base. V is shortened by 2 bases, J by 0 bases, and the region joining them spans 12 bases. CDR1 and CDR2, per the germline V gene, are SGHRS and YFSETQ. To demonstrate the VDJtools post-analysis software, the study profiled TCR beta repertoires from the peripheral blood of around 13 young patients with multiple sclerosis. Multiple sclerosis patients were children and adolescents aged about 6 to 15 years. Library generation was performed with PCR. The instrument given in TCRdb is Illumina HiSeq 2500. Unique molecular identifiers were incorporated into TCR beta cDNA libraries to reduce PCR and sequencing biases. Approximately 500,000 cDNA molecules were obtained for every 1 to 10 million input T cells, so each molecule roughly corresponded to one T cell. Patient libraries were prepared and sequenced with the same protocol used for the earlier healthy control dataset. Samples belonging to the same batch were prepared together, multiplexed and sequenced on a shared HiSeq lane. For the original study's pipeline: MIGEC handled the raw barcoded reads, throwing out single-read molecular identifier groups before consensus assembly and CDR3 extraction. Clonotype tables were post-analysed with VDJtools, normalizing diversity by down-sampling all datasets to the smallest sample size. In repertoire overlap clustering, CDR3 amino acid sequences, but not nucleotide sequences, were matched to correct batch-related cross-sample contamination. TCRdb reprocessing: public reads trimmed at Q25 with fastp, clones called with MiXCR, in-frame beta chains kept. Entries are consolidated by CDR3 protein sequence, retaining the most common genes and DNA. These V and J calls are TCRdb output, not the study's own analysis. This sample comprises 350,000 to 450,000 distinct CDR3 sequences, less than 40% of them detected only once. The ten largest clones capture around an eighth of the sample.

Notes on this clonotype: Its antigen has not been determined. No quality values exist for individual bases; no much larger clone is one base distant.

Sample: blood. Here the chain combines TRBV5-1 and TRBJ2-7; a tentative D match to TRBD2 spans 5 bases. This TCR was sampled from a girl between 5 and 17 years old with multiple sclerosis. This receptor has the CDR3 CASSLGLRTSYEQYF. The nucleotides read TGCGCCAGCAGCTTAGGACTCAGGACCTCCTACGAGCAGTACTTC.